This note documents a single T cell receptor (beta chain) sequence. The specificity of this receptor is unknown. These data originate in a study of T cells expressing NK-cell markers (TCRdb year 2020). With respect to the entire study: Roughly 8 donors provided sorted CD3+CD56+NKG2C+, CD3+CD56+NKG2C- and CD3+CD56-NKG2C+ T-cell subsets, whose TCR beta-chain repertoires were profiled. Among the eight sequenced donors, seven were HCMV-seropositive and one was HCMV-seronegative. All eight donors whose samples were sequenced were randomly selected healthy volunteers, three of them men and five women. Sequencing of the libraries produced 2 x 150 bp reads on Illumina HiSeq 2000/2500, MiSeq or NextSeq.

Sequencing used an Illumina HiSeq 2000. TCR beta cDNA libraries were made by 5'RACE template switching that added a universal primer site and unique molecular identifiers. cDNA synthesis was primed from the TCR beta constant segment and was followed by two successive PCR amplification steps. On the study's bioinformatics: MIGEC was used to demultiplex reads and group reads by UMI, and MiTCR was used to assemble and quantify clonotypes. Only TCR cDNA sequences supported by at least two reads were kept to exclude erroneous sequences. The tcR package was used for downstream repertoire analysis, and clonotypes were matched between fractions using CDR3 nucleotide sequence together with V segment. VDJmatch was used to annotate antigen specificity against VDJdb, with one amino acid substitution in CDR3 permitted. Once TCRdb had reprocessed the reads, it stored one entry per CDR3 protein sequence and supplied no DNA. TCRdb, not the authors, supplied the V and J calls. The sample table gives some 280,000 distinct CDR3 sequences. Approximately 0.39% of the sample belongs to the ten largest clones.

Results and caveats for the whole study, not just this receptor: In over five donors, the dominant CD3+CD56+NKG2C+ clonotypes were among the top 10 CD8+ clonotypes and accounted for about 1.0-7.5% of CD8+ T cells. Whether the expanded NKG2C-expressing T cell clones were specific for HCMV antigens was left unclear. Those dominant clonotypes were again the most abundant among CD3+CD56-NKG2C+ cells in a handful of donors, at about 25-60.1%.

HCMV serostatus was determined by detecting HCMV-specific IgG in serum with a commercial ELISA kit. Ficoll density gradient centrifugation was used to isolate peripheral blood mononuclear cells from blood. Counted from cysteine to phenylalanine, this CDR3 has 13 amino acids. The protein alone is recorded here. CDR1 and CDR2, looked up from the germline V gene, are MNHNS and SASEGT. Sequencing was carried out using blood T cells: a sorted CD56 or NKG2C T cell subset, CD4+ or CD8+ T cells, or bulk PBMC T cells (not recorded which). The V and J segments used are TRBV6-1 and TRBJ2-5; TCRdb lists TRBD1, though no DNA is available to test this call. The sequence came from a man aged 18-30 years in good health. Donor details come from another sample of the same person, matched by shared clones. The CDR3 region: CASRIQGSETQYF.